The following is a TCR beta chain sequence with its context. Its antigen is still unknown. This CDR3 has 14 amino acids. Trimming left V 5 bases short and J 0 bases short, with 8 bases between. CDR1 and CDR2 (germline): SGHTA, FQGNSA. A J-beta primer mix and a sample-barcoded 5' primer were used in a second PCR of roughly 7 to 12 cycles. TCRdb independently ran MiXCR on the 5' RACE reads; one entry per CDR3 protein. The data hold 550,000 to 800,000 distinct CDR3 sequences, with around 21% observed a single time. Total RNA extraction produced at least 5 micrograms (per sample) for the study. This specimen belongs to a study of blood T cells in healthy people across ages. Study-wide points: More naive CD4+ cells and higher diversity were found in long-lived than in aged donors. Because sorting was not performed, PBMCs prevented conclusive naive versus antigen-experienced comparison. Across the age range, TCR beta diversity per million T cells fell in a roughly linear way.

The TCR comes from a man between 65 and 79 years old in good health. The chain links TRBV7-2 to TRBJ1-3; the D is unclear. Sequenced material: blood. CDR3 sequence (DNA): TGTGCCAGCAGCCCAACCCACTCTGGAAACACCATATATTTT. Protein: CASSPTHSGNTIYF.